These 17 T cell receptor beta chains share one sample of origin, sequenced in a study of OX40 agonist ivuxolimab in advanced cancers. Data came from immunoSEQ multiplex PCR; TCRdb stores just in-frame clones and leaves some out. Of approximately 25,000 clones in the sample, approximately 85% were seen once. The starting material was CD4+ or CD8+ T cells sorted from blood, obtained in a trial of the OX40 agonist ivuxolimab. These receptors came from an adult with an advanced solid tumor such as melanoma, head and neck, liver or kidney cancer.

The J gene is TRBJ2-3, the V gene TRBV5-1; D perhaps matches TRBD1 (6 bases). Germline values: CDR1 SGHRS, CDR2 YFSETQ. This CDR3 is built from 17 residues. With 5 bases removed from V and 4 bases from J, the gap between germline ends came to 23 bases. For the CDR3, the DNA is TGCGCCAGCAGTACTATCTCCGGGACACCCGGCGCAGATACGCAGTATTTT. Its translation: CASSTISGTPGADTQYF.

The V and J genes are TRBV7-6 and TRBJ1-2; 9 nucleotides align to TRBD1. J was trimmed by 2 bases and V by 8 bases; bases with no gene match: 9. Germline-derived CDR1 and CDR2 are SGHVS and FNYEAQ. The CDR3 is 15 amino acids. The CDR3, as DNA: TGTGCCAGCGCTAACGGGGGACAGGGAAACTATGGCTACACCTTC. Protein: CASANGGQGNYGYTF.

CDR3 nucleotide sequence: TGTGCCTGGACCGACGGGTTTGCGGCGAGCACAGATACGCAGTATTTT. Translation: CAWTDGFAASTDTQYF. The chain carries TRBV30 and TRBJ2-3; D remains ambiguous. Trimming pared 4 bases from V and 0 bases from J, leaving 17 bases between. This CDR3 is built from 16 residues. CDR1 and CDR2 from the germline V gene are GTSNPN and SVGIG (reference sequence).

The V and J genes are TRBV6-5 and TRBJ1-1; 8 nucleotides agree with TRBD1. Germline assignment: CDR1 MNHEY and CDR2 SVGAGI. This CDR3 has 14 residues. Germline trimming cut 7 bases from V and 1 base from J; bases unmatched to any gene: 5. The CDR3 spells CASTYGQGNTEAFF. CDR3 sequence (DNA): TGTGCCAGCACCTACGGACAGGGGAACACTGAAGCTTTCTTT.

The chain couples TRBV18 to TRBJ2-5; D might be TRBD2 (6 bases). The V gene's germline CDR1 is KGHSH and CDR2 LQKENI. Trimming pared 6 bases from V and 3 bases from J, leaving 14 bases between. CDR3 size: 14 residues. The CDR3 region has the DNA TGTGCCAGCTCGCTCACGGGGGTCAAAGAGACCCAGTACTTC. Translated: CASSLTGVKETQYF.

The CDR3 spells CASSFSLGQGKAGELFF. The CDR3 nucleotides read TGTGCCAGCAGTTTCTCTTTGGGACAGGGTAAAGCCGGGGAGCTGTTTTTT. The chain combines TRBV28 with TRBJ2-2; 9 nucleotides line up with TRBD1. The CDR3 loop spans 17 amino acids. The germline CDR1 and CDR2 sequences are MDHEN and SYDVKM. The trim removed 3 bases at V and 6 bases at J, leaving 11 bases unmatched.

This chain joins TRBV29-1 and TRBJ2-7; D is possibly TRBD2 (7 bases). Trimming stripped 7 bases from V and 4 bases from J, with 17 bases between. Germline CDR1 and CDR2: SQVTM and ANQGSEA. This CDR3 spans 13 amino acids. The CDR3 spells CSARGGQGYEQYF. The CDR3 coding sequence is TGCAGCGCCCGCGGGGGCCAGGGGTACGAGCAGTACTTC.

The chain is built from TRBV7-2 and TRBJ2-1; 8 bases are a match to TRBD2. CDR1 SGHTA and CDR2 FQGNSA come from the germline V gene. The CDR3 spans 16 residues. The J segment lost 4 bases and the V segment lost 5 bases, leaving 10 bases of the junction unmatched. The chain's CDR3 is CASSVLAAGVYNEQFF. In DNA, the CDR3 is TGTGCCAGCAGCGTCCTAGCAGCGGGGGTATACAATGAGCAGTTCTTC.

The chain links TRBV19 to TRBJ2-7; perhaps TRBD2 as D (5 bases). Trimming removed 5 bases from V and 7 bases from J, with 9 bases in between. The CDR3 consists of 11 residues. Germline values: CDR1 LNHDA, CDR2 SQIVND (reference sequence). The CDR3 DNA reads as TGTGCCAGTAGTGTCTCGGGAGAGCAGTACTTC. Protein product: CASSVSGEQYF.

CDR3 DNA: TGTGCCAGCAGCCCCACGGGTGCCCTTTCCTACGAGCAGTACTTC. Translating gives CASSPTGALSYEQYF. This sequence joins TRBV9 and TRBJ2-7; D is unclear. The germline gives CDR1 SGDLS, CDR2 YYNGEE. This CDR3 is built from 15 residues. V lost 4 bases, J lost 1 base, and 15 bases lay in between.

This chain connects TRBV11-2 to TRBJ2-7; weak D call: TRBD1 (5 bases). The CDR3 extends over 14 amino acids. Trimming stripped 6 bases from V and 2 bases from J, with 14 bases between. Germline loops: CDR1 SGHAT, CDR2 FQNNGV. CDR3 coding DNA: TGTGCCAGCAGACCGACAGTGTTCACCTACGAGCAGTACTTC. Encoded protein: CASRPTVFTYEQYF.

V gene TRBV4-1 combines with J gene TRBJ1-1; D possibly corresponds to TRBD1 (5 bases). Germline lookup yields CDR1 MGHRA and CDR2 YSYEKL. The CDR3 extends over 13 amino acids. The ends were cut back, 4 bases at V and 13 bases at J, with 19 bases in the middle. The CDR3 loop is CASSLTGLSKVFF. The CDR3 bases are TGCGCCAGCAGCCTAACAGGTCTCTCGAAGGTTTTCTTT.

The V call is TRBV6-6, the J call TRBJ1-1, with a possible D match to TRBD1 (5 bases). Germline CDR1 reads MNHNY; CDR2 reads SVGAGI (reference sequence). The CDR3 consists of 15 residues. V was trimmed by 2 bases and J by 0 bases, leaving 10 bases between them. The CDR3 reads CASSYSRGLNTEAFF. Here the CDR3 DNA reads TGTGCCAGCAGTTACAGTAGGGGCCTGAACACTGAAGCTTTCTTT.

The rearrangement joins TRBV16 to TRBJ2-1; no definite D call. Trimming cost V 2 bases and J 9 bases, with 11 bases left between them. Germline V gene data show CDR1 as KGHSY and CDR2 as FQNENV. The CDR3 runs to 13 residues. The CDR3 reads CASSQDPRSEQFF. The CDR3 DNA reads TGTGCCAGCAGCCAAGACCCCCGATCTGAGCAGTTCTTC. Full variable domain (outside the CDR3, taken from reference TRBV16 and TRBJ2-1): GEEVAQTPKHLVRGEGQKAKLYCAPIKGHSYVFWYQQVLKNEFKFLISFQNENVFDETGMPKERFSAKCLPNSPCSLEIQATKLEDSAVYFCASSQDPRSEQFFGPGTRLTVL.

The chain links TRBV13 to TRBJ2-3, with D uncertain. Trimming took 0 bases from V and 4 from J, leaving 2 bases between them. CDR3 length: 12 residues. CDR1 is PRHDT, CDR2 FYEKMQ, per germline (reference sequence). DNA of the CDR3: TGTGCCAGCAGCTTAGGATCAGATACGCAGTATTTT. Protein: CASSLGSDTQYF.

The rearrangement links TRBV9 to TRBJ2-5, with TRBD1 identical over 8 bases. Trimming took 0 bases from V and 5 from J; bases not matched to a gene: 9. The CDR3 covers 16 residues. CDR1 is SGDLS and CDR2 is YYNGEE in the germline V gene. The CDR3 sequence is CASSVARQGAQETQYF. The CDR3 DNA sequence: TGTGCCAGCAGCGTAGCTCGGCAGGGGGCGCAGGAGACCCAGTACTTC.

Concerning this clone itself: Other nucleotide sequences in the sample specify the same CDR3. This rearrangement joins TRBV19 to TRBJ2-7, with 9 bases matching TRBD1. This CDR3 has 14 amino acids. J lost 1 base, V lost 7 bases, and 5 bases had no gene match. The germline V gene encodes CDR1 LNHDA and CDR2 SQIVND (reference sequence). The CDR3 DNA reads as TGTGCCAGTACCCCGACAGGGGGATCCTACGAGCAGTACTTC. Protein product: CASTPTGGSYEQYF. The whole variable domain, filled in from reference TRBV19 and TRBJ2-7, reads DGGITQSPKYLFRKEGQNVTLSCEQNLNHDAMYWYRQDPGQGLRLIYYSQIVNDFQKGDIAEGYSVSREKKESFPLTVTSAQKNPTAFYLCASTPTGGSYEQYFGPGTRLTVT.